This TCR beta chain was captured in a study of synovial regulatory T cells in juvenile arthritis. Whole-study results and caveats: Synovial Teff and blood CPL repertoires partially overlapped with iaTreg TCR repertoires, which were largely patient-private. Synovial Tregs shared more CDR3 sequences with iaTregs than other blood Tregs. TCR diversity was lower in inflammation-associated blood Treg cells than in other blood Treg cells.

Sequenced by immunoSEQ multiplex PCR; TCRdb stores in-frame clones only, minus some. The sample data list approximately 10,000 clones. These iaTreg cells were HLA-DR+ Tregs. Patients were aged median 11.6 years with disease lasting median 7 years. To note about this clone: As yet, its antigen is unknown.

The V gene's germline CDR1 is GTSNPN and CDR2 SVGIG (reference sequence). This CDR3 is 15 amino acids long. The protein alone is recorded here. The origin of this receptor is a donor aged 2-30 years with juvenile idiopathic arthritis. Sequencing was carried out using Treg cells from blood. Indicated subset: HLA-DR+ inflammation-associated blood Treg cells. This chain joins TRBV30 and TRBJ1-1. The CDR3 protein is CAWLAWDDGNTEAFF.